The 20 T cell receptor beta chains below come from one sample, sequenced in a study of blood T cells in healthy people across ages (dated by TCRdb to about 2015). Library generation was performed with 5' RACE. The sequencing machine was an Illumina HiSeq 2500. A second roughly 6 to 11 cycle PCR used a sample-barcoded 5' primer and a J-beta primer mix. The public reads were quality trimmed at Q25 with fastp and then assembled into clones with MiXCR by TCRdb, keeping productive beta chains. Entries that share a CDR3 protein sequence are merged under the most common genes and DNA. The sample table shows fewer than 900,000 distinct CDR3 sequences, and 40% to 45% are seen once. The ten top clones hold around a fifth of the sample. Material for sequencing was blood. All receptors come from a woman aged 55-69 years in good health.

This clonotype showed up just a few times. The V and J genes are TRBV10-3 and TRBJ2-7; D is unresolved. This CDR3 comprises 13 residues. V was pared by 5 bases and J by 6 bases, with 14 bases between. Germline CDR1 reads ENHRY; CDR2 reads SYGVKD. CDR3 in DNA: TGTGCCATCAGTCCTAGGAATATGGGCGAGCAGTACTTC. Protein sequence: CAISPRNMGEQYF.

This clonotype appeared once. One base away lies a much larger clone, so this may be a sequencing read error. The genes are TRBV11-2 and TRBJ2-7, with a weak D call TRBD2 (5 bases). The CDR3 has 13 amino acids. Germline loops: CDR1 SGHAT, CDR2 FQNNGV. Between the trimmed V and J ends, which lost 1 base and 7 bases, there was a span of 11 bases. The CDR3 region is CASSLGARVEQYF. The CDR3 coding sequence is TGTGCCAGCAGCTTAGGTGCGCGGGTTGAGCAGTACTTC.

This clonotype came up many times. The chain combines TRBV20-1 with TRBJ2-1; D assignment may be TRBD1 or TRBD2 (5 bases each). This CDR3 is built from 16 residues. The germline V gene encodes CDR1 DFQATT and CDR2 SNEGSKA (reference sequence). Trimming took off 0 bases at V and 0 bases at J, with 12 bases between the two ends. The CDR3 DNA reads as TGCAGTGCTAGAGATCCGGGGACCTACTCCTACAATGAGCAGTTCTTC. This codes for CSARDPGTYSYNEQFF.

This clonotype was seen more than once but under ten times. J is TRBJ1-5 and V is TRBV10-3; 10 bases fit TRBD1. This CDR3 has 17 amino acids. With 5 bases clipped from V and 1 base from J, the junction kept 8 bases outside the gene matches. Germline CDR1 reads ENHRY; CDR2 reads SYGVKD. The CDR3: CAISPGTGEGSNQPQHF. Here the CDR3 DNA reads TGTGCCATCAGTCCCGGGACAGGGGAGGGGAGCAATCAGCCCCAGCATTTT.

This clonotype was observed a handful of times. The genes are TRBV12-3 or TRBV12-4 and TRBJ1-6; 9 positions agree with TRBD1. This CDR3 contains 13 residues. V lost 4 bases, J lost 11 bases, and 3 bases stayed unmatched. The CDR3 sequence: CASSSGTGTPLHF. The CDR3 region has the DNA TGTGCCAGCAGTTCCGGGACAGGGACACCCCTCCACTTT.

This clonotype has a count of ten or more. The chain links TRBV6-2 or TRBV6-3 to TRBJ2-1; D remains ambiguous. Trimming shortened V by 6 bases and J by 5 bases, and 11 bases separated the two germline ends. The CDR3 spans 13 residues. Germline lookup yields CDR1 MNHEY and CDR2 SVGEGT. DNA of the CDR3: TGTGCCAGCAGACCCCCCAGTCACAATGAGCAGTTCTTC. It specifies CASRPPSHNEQFF.

J is TRBJ2-5 and V is TRBV20-1; possibly TRBD1 for D (6 bases). The end of the DNA is better explained by TRBJ2-7, so the J call may be wrong. The CDR3 sequence is 13 residues long. Germline CDR1 is DFQATT and CDR2 is SNEGSKA (reference sequence). The chain's CDR3 is CSAEGGRSYEQYF. Written as DNA, the CDR3 is TGCAGTGCCGAAGGGGGACGGAGCTACGAGCAGTACTTC.

The chain has TRBV5-1 and TRBJ2-1, with 13 nucleotides matching TRBD2. Germline V gives CDR1 SGHRS, CDR2 YFSETQ. The CDR3 sequence is 16 residues long. The ends lost 4 bases at V and 12 bases at J; junction bases unmatched: 13. The CDR3 DNA sequence: TGCGCCAGCAGCCCCGGACTAGCGGGAGATGGGCAGGGGCAGTTCTTC. Translated, it gives CASSPGLAGDGQGQFF.

This clonotype was observed a handful of times. The CDR3 here is CSAPQGGSFVGYGYTF. In DNA, the CDR3 is TGCAGTGCCCCACAGGGGGGGAGTTTTGTGGGCTATGGCTACACCTTC. This chain joins TRBV20-1 and TRBJ1-2; 8 bases are a match to TRBD1. Losses at the gene ends were 6 bases for V and 4 bases for J; bases not matched to a gene: 16. CDR3 length equals 16 residues. The V gene's germline CDR1 is DFQATT and CDR2 SNEGSKA (reference sequence).

The rearrangement uses TRBV3-1 and TRBJ2-3; D possibly corresponds to TRBD2 (5 bases). Trimming shortened V by 0 bases and J by 11 bases, and 12 bases separated the two germline ends. Germline V gene sequence: CDR1 LGHDT, CDR2 YNNKEL (reference sequence). The CDR3 has 13 amino acids. CDR3 in amino acids: CASSQELLGEQYF. For the CDR3, the DNA is TGTGCCAGCAGCCAAGAATTACTAGGTGAGCAGTATTTT.

This clonotype was observed a few times. This rearrangement joins TRBV12-3 or TRBV12-4 to TRBJ2-5, with D tentatively TRBD2 (6 bases). Trimming shortened V by 4 bases and J by 11 bases, and 20 bases separated the two germline ends. The CDR3 has 14 amino acids. The CDR3 protein is CASSSTGTPNEQYF. For the CDR3, the DNA is TGTGCCAGCAGTTCAACCGGGACTCCCAATGAGCAGTACTTC.

The rearrangement joins TRBV27 to TRBJ2-7, with D tentatively TRBD1 (5 bases). The length of the CDR3 is 20 residues. The V gene lost 3 bases and the J gene lost 3 bases, with 30 bases spanning the gap. Germline-derived CDR1 and CDR2 are MNHEY and SMNVEV (reference sequence). The CDR3 protein is CASSFAYFPAPQGDYYEQYF. Here the CDR3 DNA reads TGTGCCAGCAGTTTTGCCTATTTCCCGGCGCCACAAGGGGATTACTACGAGCAGTACTTC.

J is TRBJ2-5 and V is TRBV9; a weak D match, TRBD2 (6 bases). Germline V gene lookup returns CDR1 SGDLS and CDR2 YYNGEE. The CDR3 contains 15 residues. V lost 0 bases to trimming and J lost 11 bases, with 20 bases between them. The CDR3 DNA reads TGTGCCAGCAGCGTAGCGGGAGCCGGTTGGAATGAGCAGTACTTC. This translates into CASSVAGAGWNEQYF.

The chain links TRBV7-9 to TRBJ2-7; TRBD2 aligns across 7 bases. V dropped 7 bases and J dropped 0; count of bases not matched to a gene: 9. CDR3 size: 15 residues. CDR1 is SEHNR, CDR2 FQNEAQ, per germline (reference sequence). CDR3 amino acids: CASTRLAIPSYEQYF. In DNA, the CDR3 is TGTGCCAGCACCCGACTAGCAATCCCCTCCTACGAGCAGTACTTC. Combining the CDR3 with reference TRBV7-9 and TRBJ2-7 gives the whole variable domain DTGVSQNPRHKITKRGQNVTFRCDPISEHNRLYWYRQTLGQGPEFLTYFQNEAQLEKSRLLSDRFSAERPKGSFSTLEIQRTEQGDSAMYLCASTRLAIPSYEQYFGPGTRLTVT.

The chain uses TRBV7-7 and TRBJ2-5; D not certain. The length of the CDR3 is 13 residues. Germline V lookup: CDR1 SSHAT, CDR2 FNYEAQ (reference sequence). Between the trimmed V and J ends, which lost 4 bases and 5 bases, there was a span of 11 bases. The DNA for the CDR3 is TGTGCCAGCAGCTACAAACCCGGGGAGACCCAGTACTTC. Translating gives CASSYKPGETQYF.

This clonotype came up a few times. The V gene is TRBV20-1, the J gene TRBJ2-7; TRBD2 agrees at 7 bases. The CDR3 extends over 14 amino acids. V trimming: 1 base; J trimming: 2 bases; junction bases outside the gene matches: 5. The germline gives CDR1 DFQATT, CDR2 SNEGSKA (reference sequence). CDR3 protein: CSARALGTTYEQYF. In DNA, the CDR3 is TGCAGTGCTAGAGCTCTAGGGACTACCTACGAGCAGTACTTC.

The chain couples TRBV29-1 to TRBJ1-2; 7 nucleotides align to TRBD1. The germline CDR1 and CDR2 sequences are SQVTM and ANQGSEA. V lost 6 bases and J lost 8; bases outside the gene matches: 12. The CDR3 has 13 residues. In nucleotides, the CDR3 is TGCAGCGTGGGGACAGAGGGGGTTAGGGGCTACACCTTC. Translating it yields CSVGTEGVRGYTF.

The chain joins TRBV3-1 to TRBJ2-3, with 9 bases matching TRBD2. The CDR3 runs 14 residues. CDR1 is LGHDT and CDR2 is YNNKEL in the germline V gene (reference sequence). V lost 3 bases, J lost 4 bases, and 2 bases stayed unmatched. The CDR3 DNA follows: TGTGCCAGCAGCCAGCGGGGGGGCTCAGATACGCAGTATTTT. It codes for CASSQRGGSDTQYF.

The V gene is TRBV5-5, the J gene TRBJ1-4; D gene ambiguous. This CDR3 spans 17 amino acids. Trimming left V 4 bases short and J 8 bases short, with 24 bases between. Looked up from germline, CDR1 is SGHKS and CDR2 is YYEKEE (reference sequence). DNA for the CDR3: TGTGCCAGCAGCCCAGAGGGAACGGCAATGTGGTGGGAAAAACTGTTTTTT. Amino acid sequence: CASSPEGTAMWWEKLFF.

On this clonotype: One end of the junction fails to match germline, which may point to a read error. V usage is TRBV28 and J usage is TRBJ1-1, with TRBD1 matching over 10 bases. Germline loops: CDR1 MDHEN, CDR2 SYDVKM. CDR3 length: 15 residues. This CDR3 is CASSTDRGLNTEVFF. In nucleotides, the CDR3 is TGTGCCAGCAGTACCGACAGGGGGCTGAACACTGAAGTTTTCTTT.